This TCR beta chain was profiled in a study of OX40 agonist ivuxolimab in advanced cancers. About the research overall: A male proportion of approximately 83% was recorded, with mean age about 62 years and range about 20 to 85.

The V gene lost 0 bases and the J gene lost 1 base, with 8 bases spanning the gap. This CDR3 is 15 amino acids long. Germline values: CDR1 SGDLS, CDR2 YYNGEE. Sequenced by immunoSEQ multiplex PCR; TCRdb stores in-frame clones only, minus some. The data show roughly 75,000 clones, over 85% seen once. The sample here was CD4+ or CD8+ T cells sorted from blood, taken in a trial of the OX40 agonist ivuxolimab. The rearrangement uses TRBV9 and TRBJ2-1; D possibly corresponds to TRBD2 (6 bases). The sequence was collected from an adult with an advanced solid tumor such as melanoma, head and neck, liver or kidney cancer. The CDR3 DNA reads TGTGCCAGCAGCGTAGGGGCGGGGTCCTACAATGAGCAGTTCTTC. Amino acids: CASSVGAGSYNEQFF.